The 15 T cell receptor beta chains reported below all come from one sample, sequenced in a study of T cells in Graves' hyperthyroidism and ophthalmopathy. TCR beta CDR3 sequences were amplified from RNA transcripts. HTBI primers were the set used in a first-round RT-PCR of the TCR CDR3. From the multiplex PCR reads, TCRdb called clonotypes with MiXCR, one entry per CDR3 protein. This table has under 400,000 distinct CDR3 sequences, about 25% appearing once. Sequencing was done on a sample of blood. These receptors came from a man aged 50 to 60 with Graves' hyperthyroidism.

This chain links TRBV18 with TRBJ2-1; 7 bases line up with TRBD1. CDR1 KGHSH and CDR2 LQKENI come from the germline V gene. The V segment lost 3 bases and the J segment 2 bases; nucleotides outside the gene matches: 4. The CDR3 loop spans 15 amino acids. CDR3 sequence: CASSPRTGTYNEQFF. CDR3 coding DNA: TGTGCCAGCTCACCTCGGACAGGAACCTACAATGAGCAGTTCTTC.

The table lists this clonotype with a few counts. This chain links TRBV29-1 with TRBJ2-1; D is uncertain. Germline-derived CDR1 and CDR2 are SQVTM and ANQGSEA. CDR3 length: 12 amino acids. Trimming left V 4 bases short and J 6 bases short, with 10 bases between. The DNA for the CDR3 is TGCAGCGTTGCGAGTAGCAGCAATGAGCAGTTCTTC. This gives the protein CSVASSSNEQFF.

In its sample, this clonotype was seen a few times. The genes are TRBV12-3 or TRBV12-4 and TRBJ2-7; weak D call: TRBD1 (6 bases). The V end lost 6 bases, the J end lost 2 bases, and 11 bases lay between the germline ends. The CDR3 loop spans 13 amino acids. This CDR3 reads CASSRTETYEQYF. CDR3 nucleotide sequence: TGTGCCAGCAGCCGGACAGAAACCTACGAGCAGTACTTC.

This clonotype was seen a single time. The CDR3 loop reads CASSPRDGRYEQYF. CDR3 bases: TGTGCCAGCAGCCCACGGGACGGACGCTACGAGCAGTACTTC. This chain connects TRBV5-6 to TRBJ2-7; either TRBD1 or TRBD2 may supply D (5 bases each). The CDR3 covers 14 residues. V was trimmed by 4 bases and J by 3 bases, leaving 14 bases between them. From germline, CDR1 is SGHDT and CDR2 YYEEEE. The full variable domain, rest sourced from reference TRBV5-6 and TRBJ2-7, is DAGVTQSPTHLIKTRGQQVTLRCSPKSGHDTVSWYQQALGQGPQFIFQYYEEEERQRGNFPDRFSGHQFPNYSSELNVNALLLGDSALYLCASSPRDGRYEQYFGPGTRLTVT.

Many counts were recorded for this clonotype. The chain couples TRBV2 to TRBJ1-5, with 7 bases that match TRBD1. CDR3 length: 11 amino acids. J lost 11 bases, V lost 7 bases, and 5 bases had no gene match. The V gene's germline CDR1 is SNHLY and CDR2 FYNNEI. CDR3 nucleotides: TGTGCCAGCATGATAGACAGGGCCCAGCATTTT. It encodes CASMIDRAQHF.

The chain employs TRBV11-2 and TRBJ2-2; unclear D gene. The CDR3 consists of 15 residues. The V gene's germline CDR1 is SGHAT and CDR2 FQNNGV. The germline V and J ends were trimmed by 1 base and 2 bases, with 8 bases remaining between them. The CDR3: CASSLVWGNTGELFF. CDR3 nucleotides: TGTGCCAGCAGCTTAGTTTGGGGTAACACCGGGGAGCTGTTTTTT. Supplemented by reference TRBV11-2 and TRBJ2-2, the full variable domain reads EAGVAQSPRYKIIEKRQSVAFWCNPISGHATLYWYQQILGQGPKLLIQFQNNGVVDDSQLPKDRFSAERLKGVDSTLKIQPAKLEDSAVYLCASSLVWGNTGELFFGEGSRLTVL.

The chain carries TRBV12-3 or TRBV12-4 and TRBJ1-1; unclear D gene. The V and J ends lost 1 base and 8 bases respectively, with 17 bases between them. This CDR3 contains 15 residues. The CDR3 DNA reads as TGTGCCAGCAGTTTAGATCGGACTTATATCCGAGAAGCTTTCTTT. Protein product: CASSLDRTYIREAFF.

This clonotype was picked up a small number of times. This sequence joins TRBV7-2 and TRBJ1-2; 8 nucleotides line up with TRBD1. Looked up from germline, CDR1 is SGHTA and CDR2 is FQGNSA. V dropped 5 bases and J dropped 8; count of bases not matched to a gene: 7. This CDR3 is 13 amino acids long. CDR3 protein: CASSRDRNQGYTF. The CDR3 bases are TGTGCCAGCAGCCGGGACAGGAATCAGGGCTACACCTTC.

This clonotype was observed a few times. The V and J genes are TRBV9 and TRBJ2-1; D unclear. V lost 0 bases, J lost 3 bases, and 13 bases lay in between. This CDR3 contains 16 residues. Germline-derived CDR1 and CDR2 are SGDLS and YYNGEE. The CDR3 loop is CASSVATSRRYNEQFF. In DNA form, the CDR3 reads TGTGCCAGCAGCGTAGCTACAAGCAGACGCTACAATGAGCAGTTCTTC.

This clonotype was detected many times. V usage is TRBV28 and J usage is TRBJ1-1; D not certain. V lost 7 bases, J lost 0 bases, and 9 bases lay in between. This CDR3 contains 13 residues. Germline-derived CDR1 and CDR2 are MDHEN and SYDVKM. For the CDR3, the DNA is TGTGCCAGCACCGACACTATGAACACTGAAGCTTTCTTT. Its translation is CASTDTMNTEAFF.

This clonotype has just a few counts. V and J are TRBV24-1 and TRBJ2-3; D is ambiguous. Trimming removed 9 bases from V and 0 bases from J, with 12 bases in between. The CDR3 has 14 amino acids. Germline loops: CDR1 KGHDR, CDR2 SFDVKD. Here the CDR3 DNA reads TGTGCCACCGAATCCGGTTCTAGCACAGATACGCAGTATTTT. Translated: CATESGSSTDTQYF.

This clonotype was observed at least ten times. The rearrangement links TRBV5-5 to TRBJ2-5; D is unresolved. With 0 bases removed from V and 0 bases from J, the gap between germline ends came to 6 bases. CDR1 is SGHKS, CDR2 YYEKEE, per germline (reference sequence). There are 14 residues in the CDR3. CDR3 DNA: TGTGCCAGCAGCTTGGCCGGGCACCAAGAGACCCAGTACTTC. Protein product: CASSLAGHQETQYF.

This clonotype occurred many times. The CDR3 DNA reads as TGTGCCAGCAGCGGACCCTACACTGAAGCTTTCTTT. Residues: CASSGPYTEAFF. This sequence joins TRBV27 and TRBJ1-1; D is unclear. V dropped 6 bases and J dropped 3 bases, with 8 bases sitting between them. The CDR3 is made up of 12 amino acids. Per the germline V gene, CDR1 is MNHEY and CDR2 is SMNVEV (reference sequence).

This chain joins TRBV6-2 or TRBV6-3 and TRBJ2-1; no definite D call. This CDR3 is 12 amino acids long. With 6 bases removed from V and 8 bases from J, the gap between germline ends came to 11 bases. The germline gives CDR1 MNHEY, CDR2 SVGEGT. The DNA for the CDR3 is TGTGCCAGCAGGAACCCACCCGATGAGCAGTTCTTC. Amino acids: CASRNPPDEQFF.

The sample holds a few counts of this clonotype. The chain joins TRBV5-1 to TRBJ2-3; no reliable D call. In germline, CDR1 is SGHRS, CDR2 YFSETQ. The V end was cut by 5 bases, the J end by 1 base, with 11 bases between. CDR3 length equals 14 residues. The CDR3 bases are TGCGCCAGCAGTCAAACTTGGGGCACAGATACGCAGTATTTT. Protein: CASSQTWGTDTQYF.